A single sample is the source of the 30 T cell receptor beta chains below, sequenced in a study of blood T cell repertoires in COVID-19. The data were produced by immunoSEQ multiplex PCR, yet TCRdb's version contains in-frame clones alone and is incomplete. The sample includes just over 150,000 clones, about 80% of them seen just once. The material sequenced was peripheral blood. Source of these receptors: a woman aged 35 to 49 with COVID-19, enrolled during active disease.

The J gene is TRBJ1-4, the V gene TRBV30, with a weak D call TRBD1 (5 bases). The CDR3 is 12 amino acids. Germline assignment: CDR1 GTSNPN and CDR2 SVGIG (reference sequence). V lost 1 base, J lost 8 bases, and 8 bases lay in between. CDR3 amino acids: CAWSGGREKLFF. CDR3 bases: TGTGCCTGGAGTGGGGGGAGGGAAAAACTGTTTTTT.

The rearrangement links TRBV30 to TRBJ2-4, with 7 positions matching TRBD2. Trimming cost V 2 bases and J 6 bases; bases outside gene matches: 4. From germline, CDR1 is GTSNPN and CDR2 SVGIG (reference sequence). The CDR3 contains 13 residues. The CDR3 bases are TGTGCCTGGAGTACCAGGACTAGAAACATTCAGTACTTC. Translation: CAWSTRTRNIQYF.

The rearrangement links TRBV12-5 to TRBJ2-3; a possible D gene is TRBD1 (6 bases). The germline gives CDR1 LGHNT, CDR2 FRNRAP. The CDR3 consists of 14 residues. With 2 bases removed from V and 4 bases from J, the gap between germline ends came to 10 bases. The DNA for the CDR3 is TGTGCTAGTGGTTTGCAAACAGGGTCAGATACGCAGTATTTT. Translated, it gives CASGLQTGSDTQYF.

The V gene is TRBV27, the J gene TRBJ2-1, with D possibly being TRBD1 (6 bases). Per the germline V gene, CDR1 is MNHEY and CDR2 is SMNVEV (reference sequence). The CDR3 covers 16 residues. The V and J ends lost 0 bases and 7 bases respectively, with 16 bases between them. This chain's CDR3 is CASSLSGTFLRNEQFF. In nucleotides, the CDR3 is TGTGCCAGCAGTTTATCAGGGACATTTCTTAGGAATGAGCAGTTCTTC.

The count of this clone is one. The chain recombines TRBV28 with TRBJ1-1; unclear D gene. CDR3 length: 15 residues. V shed 3 bases and J shed 5 bases, with 16 bases lying between them. From germline, CDR1 is MDHEN and CDR2 SYDVKM. The CDR3 bases are TGTGCCAGCAGTTTTCACCGGCGGACTGCAACTGAAGCTTTCTTT. Its translation is CASSFHRRTATEAFF.

The sample holds one count of this clone. This chain joins TRBV5-1 and TRBJ2-5; D perhaps matches TRBD1 (5 bases). V lost 3 bases and J lost 5, with 17 bases in between. The length of the CDR3 is 15 residues. Germline CDR1 is SGHRS and CDR2 is YFSETQ. This CDR3 is CASSSGSTDWETQYF. CDR3 DNA: TGCGCCAGCAGCTCAGGGTCGACCGATTGGGAGACCCAGTACTTC.

The CDR3 nucleotides are TGCAGCGTGACGGAGACTAGTGCTTCCTACGAGCAGTACTTC. Translating it yields CSVTETSASYEQYF. The chain carries TRBV29-1 and TRBJ2-7, with D possibly being TRBD2 (6 bases). The CDR3 has 14 amino acids. The V gene lost 6 bases and the J gene lost 1 base, with 16 bases spanning the gap. CDR1 SQVTM and CDR2 ANQGSEA come from the germline V gene.

The chain has TRBV6-5 and TRBJ2-1; no clear D. The ends were cut back, 6 bases at V and 0 bases at J, with 6 bases in the middle. CDR3 size: 13 residues. From germline, CDR1 is MNHEY and CDR2 SVGAGI. The CDR3 spells CASRRSSYNEQFF. The CDR3 DNA reads TGTGCCAGCAGGCGTAGCTCCTACAATGAGCAGTTCTTC.

This sequence joins TRBV5-6 and TRBJ1-5; 9 nucleotides line up with TRBD1. The CDR3 consists of 16 residues. Per germline, CDR1 SGHDT and CDR2 YYEEEE. V shed 2 bases and J 0 bases; nucleotides not matched to a gene: 3. CDR3 amino acids: CASSFRDRDSNQPQHF. As DNA, the CDR3 is TGTGCCAGCAGCTTCCGGGACAGGGATAGCAATCAGCCCCAGCATTTT.

The chain uses TRBV7-8 and TRBJ1-2, with D maybe TRBD1 (6 bases). The CDR3 sequence is 13 residues long. V gave up 2 bases and J gave up 5 bases, with 9 bases separating them. Germline V gene sequence: CDR1 SGHVS, CDR2 FQNEAQ. CDR3 nucleotide sequence: TGTGCCAGCAGCTTATCTACAGGGTATGGCTACACCTTC. Residues: CASSLSTGYGYTF. The entire variable domain, with the rest obtained from reference TRBV7-8 and TRBJ1-2, is as follows: GAGVSQSPRYKVAKRGQDVALRCDPISGHVSLFWYQQALGQGPEFLTYFQNEAQLDKSGLPSDRFFAERPEGSVSTLKIQRTQQEDSAVYLCASSLSTGYGYTFGSGTRLTVV.

The chain uses TRBV27 and TRBJ1-2, with D maybe TRBD1 (5 bases). The CDR3 totals 13 residues. Germline values: CDR1 MNHEY, CDR2 SMNVEV (reference sequence). The V end was cut by 2 bases, the J end by 7 bases, with 11 bases between. CDR3 in amino acids: CASSLEGEGGYTF. Written as DNA, the CDR3 is TGTGCCAGCAGTTTAGAAGGGGAGGGTGGCTACACCTTC.

The genes are TRBV13 and TRBJ1-5; weak D call: TRBD1 (5 bases). The CDR3 extends over 14 amino acids. V lost 2 bases, J lost 7 bases, and 12 bases lay in between. Germline V gives CDR1 PRHDT, CDR2 FYEKMQ (reference sequence). The CDR3 is CASSLRGSMQPQHF. The CDR3 nucleotides are TGTGCCAGCAGCTTAAGGGGATCAATGCAGCCCCAGCATTTT.

This chain connects TRBV5-6 to TRBJ2-5, with 8 bases identical to TRBD2. Trimming at V came to 4 bases and at J to 1 base, leaving 3 bases not matched to a gene. Germline CDR1 is SGHDT and CDR2 is YYEEEE. This CDR3 is 14 amino acids long. DNA of the CDR3: TGTGCCAGCAGCCTTAGCGGGACCCAAGAGACCCAGTACTTC. Translated: CASSLSGTQETQYF.

In its sample, this clone was seen once. The chain couples TRBV4-1 to TRBJ2-1; 11 bases map to TRBD2. The CDR3 extends over 18 amino acids. Per germline, CDR1 MGHRA and CDR2 YSYEKL. With V trimmed by 3 bases and J by 2 bases, 9 bases remained unmatched. CDR3 nucleotide sequence: TGCGCCAGCAGCCAGGGTAGCGGGAGGGGTAGCACCTACAATGAGCAGTTCTTC. Translation gives CASSQGSGRGSTYNEQFF.

This clone occurred once. The chain is built from TRBV23-1 and TRBJ2-7; 7 bases are a match to TRBD1. TRBV23-1 is annotated as an ORF whose role is uncertain. The CDR3 runs 17 residues. Trimming removed 3 bases from V and 0 bases from J; junction bases left unmatched: 11. In DNA, the CDR3 is TGCGCCAGCAGTCACGAAACAGGGGTCTCCGGCTCCTACGAGCAGTACTTC. Translation gives CASSHETGVSGSYEQYF.

In this sample, this clone turned up once. The V gene is TRBV4-2, the J gene TRBJ1-1; 9 positions agree with TRBD1. The CDR3 is made up of 14 amino acids. After removal of 8 bases from V and 1 base from J, the junction contained 5 bases not matched to a gene. Per germline, CDR1 LGHNA and CDR2 YNFKEQ. The CDR3 protein is CASASGQGNTEAFF. The DNA for the CDR3 is TGTGCCAGCGCCTCGGGACAGGGGAACACTGAAGCTTTCTTT.

This clone was seen only once. CDR3 amino acids: CASSDRDFIDTQYF. The CDR3 nucleotides are TGTGCCAGCAGCGACCGGGACTTCATAGATACGCAGTATTTT. This sequence joins TRBV2 and TRBJ2-3; tentatively, D is TRBD2 (6 bases). Trimming removed 6 bases from V and 5 bases from J, with 15 bases in between. The CDR3 has 14 amino acids. Germline CDR1 is SNHLY and CDR2 is FYNNEI.

This chain connects TRBV5-1 to TRBJ2-5; no firm D call. The CDR3 is made up of 13 amino acids. The V end was cut by 2 bases, the J end by 3 bases, with 8 bases between. Germline V gives CDR1 SGHRS, CDR2 YFSETQ. As DNA, the CDR3 is TGCGCCAGCAGCTTTCTCCCGGAAGAGACCCAGTACTTC. Translation gives CASSFLPEETQYF.

The chain has TRBV15 and TRBJ1-1, with D unresolved. CDR1 is LNHNV, CDR2 YYDKDF, per germline (reference sequence). V lost 5 bases to trimming and J lost 1 base, with 11 bases between them. The CDR3 spans 14 residues. DNA of the CDR3: TGTGCCACCAGCTTTCCTGAGGGGAACACTGAAGCTTTCTTT. Encoded protein: CATSFPEGNTEAFF.

The rearrangement uses TRBV30 and TRBJ1-1, with D perhaps TRBD1 (5 bases). V was pared by 3 bases and J by 2 bases, with 10 bases between. The CDR3 spans 13 residues. Per the germline V gene, CDR1 is GTSNPN and CDR2 is SVGIG (reference sequence). Here the CDR3 DNA reads TGTGCCTGGAGCGCCAGGGCTAACACTGAAGCTTTCTTT. Its translation is CAWSARANTEAFF.

V usage is TRBV5-3 and J usage is TRBJ2-5; no reliable D call. TRBV5-3 is an ORF; its function is uncertain. The CDR3 is 11 residues long. Trimming took off 1 base at V and 5 bases at J, with 3 bases between the two ends. The CDR3 sequence: CARSLQETQYF. The DNA of the CDR3 is TGTGCCAGAAGCTTGCAGGAGACCCAGTACTTC.

This chain uses TRBV20-1 with TRBJ2-5; 8 bases are shared with TRBD1. CDR3 length: 14 residues. The V gene's germline CDR1 is DFQATT and CDR2 SNEGSKA (reference sequence). V was clipped by 3 bases and J by 5 bases; unmatched bases: 8. The CDR3 nucleotides read TGCAGTGCTAGTAGATCAGGGGGCGGGGAGACCCAGTACTTC. Translation: CSASRSGGGETQYF.

This clone was counted between two and nine times. The junction departs from the called germline gene at one end, perhaps through a read error. The rearrangement links TRBV24-1 to TRBJ1-5; D possibly corresponds to TRBD1 (5 bases). This CDR3 is built from 14 residues. Germline CDR1 and CDR2: KGHDR and SFDVKD. DNA for the CDR3: TGTGCCACCAGTGCGGGACTGAGCAGTCAGCCCCAGCATTTT. It is translated as CATSAGLSSQPQHF.

The V gene is TRBV12-3 or TRBV12-4, the J gene TRBJ1-5; the D gene is possibly TRBD1 (6 bases). There are 13 residues in the CDR3. The V end was cut by 5 bases, the J end by 6 bases, with 11 bases between. The CDR3 protein is CASSTGTSQPQHF. CDR3 DNA sequence: TGTGCCAGCAGTACAGGGACCAGTCAGCCCCAGCATTTT.

CDR3 DNA: TGTGCCAGCAGCTTGGACAGGGGAAGACGGGAGACCCAGTACTTC. Protein product: CASSLDRGRRETQYF. The chain is built from TRBV7-9 and TRBJ2-5; 9 nucleotides align to TRBD1. CDR1 is SEHNR, CDR2 FQNEAQ, per germline (reference sequence). Trimming took 3 bases from V and 5 from J; bases not matched to a gene: 7. The CDR3 has 15 residues.

The chain joins TRBV6-5 to TRBJ1-2; D not certain. The V end was cut by 7 bases, the J end by 4 bases, with 7 bases between. Germline CDR1 and CDR2: MNHEY and SVGAGI. This CDR3 comprises 11 residues. The CDR3, as DNA: TGTGCCAGCACACGGGGCTATGGCTACACCTTC. Protein sequence: CASTRGYGYTF.

The rearrangement uses TRBV29-1 and TRBJ1-5; D is ambiguous. The germline V gene encodes CDR1 SQVTM and CDR2 ANQGSEA. The ends were cut back, 6 bases at V and 5 bases at J, with 14 bases in the middle. CDR3 length: 13 residues. For the CDR3, the DNA is TGCAGCGTGAGGGCGGGTTCAGATCAGCCCCAGCATTTT. This gives the protein CSVRAGSDQPQHF.

Comments on this clone: Compared with germline, one end of the junction differs, possibly owing to a read error. The chain has TRBV7-7 and TRBJ2-5; D unresolved. Germline lookup yields CDR1 SSHAT and CDR2 FNYEAQ (reference sequence). The CDR3 is 13 amino acids. The CDR3 DNA is TGTGCTAGCAGCTTTAGTAACCAAGAGACCCAGTACTTC. It yields the protein CASSFSNQETQYF.

This chain links TRBV15 with TRBJ1-4, with 12 nucleotides matching TRBD1. The CDR3 is 15 amino acids. The trim removed 3 bases at V and 8 bases at J, leaving 4 bases unmatched. The germline gives CDR1 LNHNV, CDR2 YYDKDF (reference sequence). CDR3 DNA: TGTGCCACCAGCAGGGGACAGGGGGCGGGCGAAAAACTGTTTTTT. Amino acid sequence: CATSRGQGAGEKLFF.

The chain recombines TRBV27 with TRBJ2-2; 9 bases match TRBD1. CDR3 length: 16 residues. Germline V gene data show CDR1 as MNHEY and CDR2 as SMNVEV (reference sequence). The junction had 5 bases not matched to a gene; V was cut back by 2 bases and J by 4 bases. This chain's CDR3 is CASSLPRTGVTGELFF. In nucleotides, the CDR3 is TGTGCCAGCAGTTTACCTCGGACAGGGGTCACCGGGGAGCTGTTTTTT.